This T cell receptor beta chain came from a study of Ad26.COV2.S vaccination and SARS-CoV-2 variants. Across the study: Once or twice, 56 days apart, Ad26.COV2.S was delivered intramuscularly.

The treatment is: about 20 received Ad26.COV2.S at low or high dose, single or two shots; roughly 5 received placebo; per-sample allocation not given. The samples date from day 63 after the first vaccine or placebo injection. Based in Boston, the donor was an adult of 18-55 years. Only in-frame clones appear in the TCRdb table, and some are missing; sequencing was by immunoSEQ multiplex PCR. This sample carries about 350,000 clones, 80% to 90% of them seen once, and the ten largest clones take around 11%. V lost 1 base, J lost 4 bases, and 3 bases stayed unmatched. The CDR3 sequence is 15 residues long. Germline lookup yields CDR1 LGHDT and CDR2 YNNKEL (reference sequence).

Specimen: peripheral blood, collected in a trial of Ad26.COV2.S vaccine versus placebo. This receptor was taken from a person aged 18-65 years who received the Ad26.COV2.S COVID-19 vaccine or a placebo. The chain recombines TRBV3-1 (or the pseudogene TRBV3-2) with TRBJ2-7; TRBD2 agrees at 11 bases. The CDR3 nucleotides are TGTGCCAGCAGCCAAGGACTAGCGGGGAGATACGAGCAGTACTTC. This translates into CASSQGLAGRYEQYF.